Below, 6 T cell receptor beta chains from the same sample are listed, as sequenced in a study of blood T cells in healthy people across ages. The authors ran a second PCR of about 7 to 12 cycles using a sample-barcoded 5' primer and a J-beta primer mix. TCRdb independently ran MiXCR on the 5' RACE reads; one entry per CDR3 protein. Of over 600,000 distinct CDR3 sequences in the sample, about 42% were seen once. Sequencing was done on a sample of blood. All receptors derive from an elderly man in good health.

The CDR3: CASSLTPGTGGTEAFF. CDR3 nucleotides: TGTGCCAGCAGCTTAACACCTGGGACAGGGGGCACTGAAGCTTTCTTT. The V gene is TRBV7-3, the J gene TRBJ1-1, with 11 bases that match TRBD1. The CDR3 sequence is 16 residues long. The germline V gene has CDR1 SGHTA and CDR2 FQGTGA. The V gene end was trimmed by 0 bases and the J gene end by 4 bases; junction bases not matched to a gene: 4.

The chain links TRBV6-2 or TRBV6-3 to TRBJ2-3, with a possible D match to TRBD2 (5 bases). V lost 6 bases to trimming and J lost 10 bases, with 20 bases between them. CDR3 length: 14 residues. Germline V gene lookup returns CDR1 MNHEY and CDR2 SVGEGT. For the CDR3, the DNA is TGTGCCAGCAGCCTAACCCAAACAGTGAGGGCGCAGTATTTT. Encoded protein: CASSLTQTVRAQYF.

The CDR3 DNA reads TGTGCCTGGAGTGGAAGACGGACCCTTTCCACCATTGGCGAGCAGTACTTC. This sequence encodes CAWSGRRTLSTIGEQYF. J is TRBJ2-4 and V is TRBV30; D ambiguous. The DNA end lines up better with TRBJ2-7; the J call may be wrong. Germline-derived CDR1 and CDR2 are GTSNPN and SVGIG (reference sequence). CDR3 length: 17 residues.

This clonotype was recorded a few times. This chain uses TRBV20-1 with TRBJ2-7; 9 bases align to TRBD2. After removal of 0 bases from V and 2 bases from J, the junction contained 8 bases not matched to a gene. Germline V CDR1 and CDR2: DFQATT, SNEGSKA (reference sequence). This CDR3 has 16 residues. This CDR3 reads CSARDLEREDPYEQYF. CDR3 bases: TGCAGTGCTAGAGATCTGGAGCGGGAGGACCCCTACGAGCAGTACTTC.

Only a few counts were recorded for this clonotype. The chain recombines TRBV10-1 with TRBJ2-4; D is possibly TRBD2 (7 bases). Germline-derived CDR1 and CDR2 are WNHNN and SYGVQD (reference sequence). The CDR3 consists of 15 residues. The V gene lost 0 bases and the J gene lost 8 bases, with 14 bases spanning the gap. The CDR3 here is CASSESGGLADIQYF. In DNA, the CDR3 is TGCGCCAGCAGTGAGTCGGGGGGGCTGGCGGACATTCAGTACTTC.

This clonotype was seen more than once but under ten times. The chain carries TRBV6-6 and TRBJ2-7; D is unclear. Germline V lookup: CDR1 MNHNY, CDR2 SVGAGI (reference sequence). The CDR3 contains 14 residues. Deletions cut 2 bases from V and 4 bases from J, with 12 bases between. The CDR3 DNA sequence: TGTGCCAGCAGTTACACATCTAGAGCGTACGAGCAGTACTTC. Encoded protein: CASSYTSRAYEQYF.